The clone carrying this TCR beta chain was observed many times. Original handling: Built for papillary thyroid cancer, a distant-metastasis classifier drew on CDR3 differences across clinicopathological groups. With MiXCR, TCRdb reprocessed the PCR reads. The V and J calls were determined by TCRdb, not by the authors. The table records 45,000 or so clones, 4% of them present only once. The CDR3 spans 13 residues. Trimming left V 3 bases short and J 0 bases short, with 6 bases between. The germline V gene has CDR1 MDHEN and CDR2 SYDVKM. Not a single patient had been given any form of treatment at any point before undergoing thyroid surgery. The record originates from a study of metastatic and nonmetastatic thyroid tumors. The overall study: Malignant thyroid and benign thyroid patients provided blood and tumor or nodule tissue whose repertoires were compared.

Sample: blood. The sequence derives from a female donor with papillary thyroid cancer or a benign thyroid nodule (not recorded which). Some clones in this sample may be carry-over from other donors' samples. The chain joins TRBV28 to TRBJ2-7; D unresolved. Here the CDR3 reads CASSFDNSYEQYF. The DNA for the CDR3 is TGTGCCAGCAGTTTTGACAACTCCTACGAGCAGTACTTC.